The rows below give T cell receptor beta chains drawn from one sample of a study of blood T cell repertoires in COVID-19. Repertoires were generated with immunoSEQ multiplex PCR, while TCRdb's copy carries only in-frame clones and drops some. In the table there are fewer than 65,000 clones, 75% to 85% of which are singletons. Sequenced material: peripheral blood. The receptors shown here come from a human donor in a cohort sampled during active COVID-19. Each CDR3 is given with its conserved first and last residue. The D gene is left open where the match is weak. Only part of the rows carry a size: once, few, many, or a class if the clone is expanded.

>TRBV11-3|14|TRBD1|TRBJ1-1|NA
TGTGCCAGCAGCTGGACAGGGGGCGCGAAACCAGCTTTCTTT
CASSWTGGAKPAFF
>TRBV10-2|14|NA|TRBJ2-7|NA
TGCGCCAGCAGCGTAATTGGACAGTCCTACGAGCAGTACTTC
CASSVIGQSYEQYF
>TRBV5-1|15|TRBD1|TRBJ1-1|NA
TGCGCCAGCAGCTACGGACAGGTCGATATCACTGAAGCTTTCTTT
CASSYGQVDITEAFF
>TRBV25-1|12|NA|TRBJ1-3|few
TGTGCCAGTATGGCAGGAGGAAACACCATATATTTT
CASMAGGNTIYF
>TRBV5-1|14|TRBD1|TRBJ1-6|few
TGCGCCAGCCGAATGGGACAGGGGGATTCACCCCTCCACTTT
CASRMGQGDSPLHF
>TRBV4-1|15|NA|TRBJ1-3|NA
TGCGCCAGCAGCCAAGAATTCTTTTCTGGAAACACCATATATTTT
CASSQEFFSGNTIYF
>TRBV7-2|17|NA|TRBJ1-5|NA
TGTGCCAGCAGCTCGGGGGGGCGCGGGTATAGCAATCAGCCCCAGCATTTT
CASSSGGRGYSNQPQHF
>TRBV7-3|14|TRBD2|TRBJ2-1|NA
TGTGCCAGCAGCTTAGCGGGGGGGATTAATGAGCAGTTCTTC
CASSLAGGINEQFF
>TRBV30|14|TRBD2|TRBJ2-3|once
TGTGCCTGGAGTTATAGCGGGGTCACAGATACGCAGTATTTT
CAWSYSGVTDTQYF
>TRBV3-1/TRBV3-2|13|TRBD1|TRBJ1-1|few
TGTGCCAGCAGCCTAACAGGGGGCACTGAAGCTTTCTTT
CASSLTGGTEAFF
>TRBV7-2|15|TRBD2|TRBJ2-2|NA
TGTGCCAGCACCCTGACTAGCGGCTACACCGGGGAGCTGTTTTTT
CASTLTSGYTGELFF
>TRBV29-1|13|TRBD1|TRBJ2-5|NA
TGCAGCGTTGAGAGGACAGGGGTAGAGACCCAGTACTTC
CSVERTGVETQYF
>TRBV19|16|TRBD1|TRBJ1-1|NA
TGTGCCAGTAGTGCCGCCCGGGGACAGCAGAACACTGAAGCTTTCTTT
CASSAARGQQNTEAFF
>TRBV18|15|NA|TRBJ2-2|NA
TGTGCCAGCTCCAGCGGGCAGGGCACGGTCGGGGAGCTGTTTTTT
CASSSGQGTVGELFF
>TRBV5-6|16|TRBD2|TRBJ2-5|NA
TGTGCCAGCAGCCTACGGACTAGCGGGGGCGGAGAGACCCAGTACTTC
CASSLRTSGGGETQYF
>TRBV7-9|17|NA|TRBJ1-1|NA
TGTGCCGTACTCGCACCGTGGGCAAACACTAGGGTCACTGAAGCTTTCTTT
CAVLAPWANTRVTEAFF
>TRBV30|15|NA|TRBJ1-3|NA
TGTGCCTGGGGGGAATTGGGGAGCTCTGGAAACACCATATATTTT
CAWGELGSSGNTIYF
>TRBV3-1/TRBV3-2|12|NA|TRBJ2-5|NA
TGTGCCAGCAGCCAAGAGGGTATGACTGACGACTTC
CASSQEGMTDDF
>TRBV18|15|NA|TRBJ1-1|NA
TGTGCCAGCTCACCCGGGTTTTTCCCAAACACTGAAGCTTTCTTT
CASSPGFFPNTEAFF
>TRBV12-1|14|NA|TRBJ1-4|NA
TGTGCCAGCAGCCCAGGGGTGTGGGATGAAAAACTGTTTTTT
CASSPGVWDEKLFF
>TRBV7-2|15|TRBD2|TRBJ2-3|once
TGTGCCAGCAGCCGCGCTTCGACTAGCGGAGATACGCAGTATTTT
CASSRASTSGDTQYF
>TRBV6-5|15|TRBD2|TRBJ2-1|NA
TGTGCCAGCAGTCCACTAGCGGGGGGGCCCTATGAGCAGTTCTTC
CASSPLAGGPYEQFF
>TRBV29-1|11|NA|TRBJ1-1|NA
TGCAGCGTCGTCAGGGACACTGAAGCTTTCTTT
CSVVRDTEAFF
>TRBV9|15|NA|TRBJ1-6|NA
TGTGCCAGCAGCGAGCTGACGTCGAGGGATTCACCCCTCCACTTT
CASSELTSRDSPLHF
>TRBV6-2/TRBV6-3|15|TRBD2|TRBJ2-7|once
TGTGCCAGCAGTTACGAACTAGCGGGGGACTACGAGCAGTACTTC
CASSYELAGDYEQYF
>TRBV19|13|NA|TRBJ1-5|NA
TGTGCCAGTAGCTCCATAGAGAATCAGCCCCAGCATTTT
CASSSIENQPQHF
>TRBV10-3|13|TRBD1|TRBJ1-1|NA
TGTGCCAGCCAGACAGGGTTTGAAGCTGAAGCTTTCTTT
CASQTGFEAEAFF
>TRBV2|14|TRBD1|TRBJ1-5|NA
TGTGCCAGCTCCGGGACAGGGGGCAATCAGCCCCAGCATTTT
CASSGTGGNQPQHF
>TRBV7-3|14|NA|TRBJ2-3|NA
TGTGCCAGCAGCTCGGGGTCCCTTCTAGATACGCAGTATTTT
CASSSGSLLDTQYF